The T cell receptor (beta chain) under discussion was sequenced for a study of T cells after yellow fever vaccination. Note on this clonotype: Its cognate antigen is unknown.

The 5'RACE template-switching step produced TCR cDNA and added a universal primer site and UMIs. In TCRdb, the 5' RACE reads were re-called with MiXCR into one record per CDR3 protein. The table includes a few hundred thousand distinct CDR3 sequences, about 4% detected once. V lost 0 bases to trimming and J lost 5 bases, with 14 bases between them. Germline V gene sequence: CDR1 DFQATT, CDR2 SNEGSKA (reference sequence). The CDR3 consists of 15 residues. Notes on the study in general: It was the secondary response that reached its peak faster, day 5 versus 15, but it was weaker.

The input for sequencing was PBMCs, taken 5 days after the yellow fever booster vaccination. This receptor was obtained from a man younger than 30 who received the YFV17D yellow fever vaccine. J is TRBJ2-1 and V is TRBV20-1, with D possibly TRBD2 on 7 matching bases. CDR3 residues: CSARDGRGANNEQFF. The CDR3 DNA reads as TGCAGTGCTAGAGATGGTCGGGGGGCGAACAATGAGCAGTTCTTC.